These T cell receptor beta chains were read from a single sample in a study of shared clonotypes between healthy human individuals. Profiled with immunoSEQ multiplex PCR; TCRdb holds only in-frame clones, not every one. The sample records over a million clones, 70% to 80% being singletons. The source material was memory CD4+ T cells from PBMCs. The receptors shown here come from a man between 18 and 29 years old in good health. Some clones in this sample may be carry-over from other donors' samples. The CDR3 runs from the conserved cysteine through the conserved F or W. The order of the fields is CDR3 DNA, CDR3 protein, clone size, J gene, D gene, V gene. The D gene is left open where the match is weak. The listing skips clone size in some rows; elsewhere it reads once, few, many or a size class.

TGTGCCAGCAGCACCGGGACAGGGTCTTTTTTCTACGAGCAGTACTTC | CASSTGTGSFFYEQYF | . | TRBJ2-7 | TRBD1 | TRBV13
TGTGCCAGCAGGCTAGGTCGTACCTTTTACGAGCAGTACTTC | CASRLGRTFYEQYF | many | TRBJ2-7 | . | TRBV28
TGTGCCAGCAGTTTAGGTCAAAACACCGGGGAGCTGTTTTTT | CASSLGQNTGELFF | . | TRBJ2-2 | . | TRBV28
TGTGCCAGCAGCTTGGCTCCCCCAACCGGCTATGGCTACACCTTC | CASSLAPPTGYGYTF | . | TRBJ1-2 | . | TRBV5-4
TGTGCCAGCAGCCGGGGGACAGGGGCTTTGGTCTACGAGCAGTACTTC | CASSRGTGALVYEQYF | . | TRBJ2-7 | TRBD1 | TRBV9
TGCAGCGTTGAAGCGGGAGGTACCGAGACCCAGTACTTC | CSVEAGGTETQYF | . | TRBJ2-5 | TRBD2 | TRBV29-1
TGTGCCAGCAGCCATCAGTGGAGCTCCTACAATGAGCAGTTCTTC | CASSHQWSSYNEQFF | . | TRBJ2-1 | . | TRBV5-4
TGTGCCAGCAGCTTAGCGACAGGGTATGGCTACACCTTC | CASSLATGYGYTF | . | TRBJ1-2 | TRBD1 | TRBV7-6
TGTGCCAGCAGTTTTAGAGGGCTCACTGAAGCTTTCTTT | CASSFRGLTEAFF | . | TRBJ1-1 | . | TRBV27
TGCGCCAGCAGCCAAGGCCAGGGGAGCACTGAAGCTTTCTTT | CASSQGQGSTEAFF | . | TRBJ1-1 | . | TRBV4-3
TGTGCCAGCAGCACTGGACAGGCGAAGGGGGAGCAGTACTTC | CASSTGQAKGEQYF | . | TRBJ2-7 | TRBD1 | TRBV7-3
TGTGCCAGCACGAGGGGCGACAGGGGGAAGGATCAGCCCCAGCATTTT | CASTRGDRGKDQPQHF | few | TRBJ1-5 | TRBD1 | TRBV2
TGTGCCAGCAGTGCGTCGGGGGGGAACACTGAAGCTTTCTTT | CASSASGGNTEAFF | . | TRBJ1-1 | . | TRBV2
TGTGCCTGGAGTGAGTGGTTAGGGTCGGCGTATTTT | CAWSEWLGSAYF | . | TRBJ2-3 | . | TRBV30
TGTGCCAGCCAGTCGGCGTCTCCCTACGAGCAGTACTTC | CASQSASPYEQYF | . | TRBJ2-7 | . | TRBV28
TGTGCCAGCAGACCGACAGGGGATCAATATGGCTACACCTTC | CASRPTGDQYGYTF | . | TRBJ1-2 | TRBD1 | TRBV6-6
TGTGCCAGCAGCCCGCGGGGGGAGACCCAGTACTTC | CASSPRGETQYF | . | TRBJ2-5 | TRBD2 | TRBV7-2
TGTGCCAGCAGCACCCTGGGGGACAGACCGAGCTCCTACGAGCAGTACTTC | CASSTLGDRPSSYEQYF | . | TRBJ2-7 | TRBD1 | TRBV7-8
TGTGCCAGCAGTGAGAGGTCAGGGGGCGCGTACGGGGAGCTGTTTTTT | CASSERSGGAYGELFF | . | TRBJ2-2 | TRBD1 | TRBV6-1
TGTGCCAGCAGTCCGCCCGGACAGGTCTCCTACGAGCAGTACTTC | CASSPPGQVSYEQYF | few | TRBJ2-7 | TRBD1 | TRBV28
TGTGCCAGCAGGCGGACAGGGCCTGGGTATGGCTACACCTTC | CASRRTGPGYGYTF | . | TRBJ1-2 | TRBD1 | TRBV6-5
TGTGCCAGCAGCCAAGAGGGGCCTTCCGGCTACACCTTC | CASSQEGPSGYTF | . | TRBJ1-2 | . | TRBV4-2
TGTGCCAGCAGCTTAGATTCGGGGACCCAGTACTTC | CASSLDSGTQYF | . | TRBJ2-5 | . | TRBV11-3
TGTGCCAGCAGCTTAGCCGGACTAGCGGGCCAGAATACGCAGTATTTT | CASSLAGLAGQNTQYF | . | TRBJ2-3 | TRBD2 | TRBV11-2
TGTGCCTGGACAGGCGCTAGCGGGAGGACAGATACGCAGTATTTT | CAWTGASGRTDTQYF | . | TRBJ2-3 | TRBD2 | TRBV30
TGTGCCAGCAGTAACTCGGAGACCCAGTACTTC | CASSNSETQYF | . | TRBJ2-5 | . | TRBV6-5
TGCGCCAGCAGCTTGCTGACGGGGACAGATACGCAGTATTTT | CASSLLTGTDTQYF | . | TRBJ2-3 | . | TRBV5-1
TGTGCCTGGAGTGTCACGCACGGGTATGGCTACACCTTC | CAWSVTHGYGYTF | few | TRBJ1-2 | . | TRBV30
TGTGCCAGCAGCTTAGATCGGGCGACCGGGGAGCTGTTTTTT | CASSLDRATGELFF | . | TRBJ2-2 | . | TRBV7-9
TGTGCCCCCTTCGCCCAAGATACGCAGTATTTT | CAPFAQDTQYF | . | TRBJ2-3 | . | TRBV5-3
TGCAGCGTTGAATTTTCTGCGGCTATATGGTACAATGAGCAGTTCTTC | CSVEFSAAIWYNEQFF | . | TRBJ2-1 | . | TRBV29-1